These 14 T cell receptor beta chains were all obtained from the same sample, sequenced in a study of patients and donors after allogeneic stem cell transplantation. TCRdb re-analysed the RT-PCR reads in MiXCR, keeping a single row per CDR3 protein. The sample records roughly 960,000 distinct CDR3 sequences, 18% being singletons. The specimen sequenced was blood, either unsorted or a sorted T cell fraction (not recorded which). The receptors were sampled from a human donor who was either an allogeneic HSCT recipient or a stem cell or donor lymphocyte infusion donor (not recorded which). It is not recorded whose cells these are; they may come from a transplant donor.

The count of this clonotype is one. The V and J genes are TRBV5-1 and TRBJ2-7, with TRBD1 matching over 9 bases. The CDR3 runs 13 residues. Trimming at V came to 7 bases and at J to 5 bases, leaving 7 bases not matched to a gene. Germline-derived CDR1 and CDR2 are SGHRS and YFSETQ. The DNA of the CDR3 is TGCGCCAGCGGATCCGGGACAGGGCACGAGCAGTACTTC. It translates to CASGSGTGHEQYF.

As concerns this clonotype: The junction shows a germline mismatch at one end, possibly a read error. The rearrangement joins TRBV12-3 or TRBV12-4 to TRBJ2-1; D remains ambiguous. This CDR3 region has 14 residues. This CDR3 reads CASSTQDPSNEEFF. The CDR3 DNA follows: TGTGCCAGCAGCACTCAAGACCCATCAAATGAGGAGTTCTTC.

This clonotype was counted ten times or more. The chain uses TRBV7-3 and TRBJ2-3, with 7 bases matching TRBD2. Trimming cost V 5 bases and J 3 bases; bases outside gene matches: 8. Germline CDR1 reads SGHTA; CDR2 reads FQGTGA. The CDR3 consists of 15 residues. In DNA form, the CDR3 reads TGTGCCAGCAGCGGCTCGGGGGGAAGAACAGATACGCAGTATTTT. Translation: CASSGSGGRTDTQYF.

J is TRBJ2-7 and V is TRBV12-3 or TRBV12-4, with D perhaps matching TRBD2 (5 bases). V lost 6 bases and J 2 bases, leaving 17 bases between the germline ends. The CDR3 sequence is 15 residues long. The CDR3 here is CASSPEDGETYEQYF. In DNA, the CDR3 is TGTGCCAGCAGCCCCGAGGACGGGGAGACCTACGAGCAGTACTTC.

This sequence joins TRBV5-1 and TRBJ2-5; D is unresolved. The CDR3 totals 14 residues. The ends were cut back, 0 bases at V and 5 bases at J, with 11 bases in the middle. Per the germline V gene, CDR1 is SGHRS and CDR2 is YFSETQ. CDR3 DNA: TGCGCCAGCAGCTTGGTTAGGCCGGGTGAGACCCAGTACTTC. As protein: CASSLVRPGETQYF.

The genes are TRBV18 and TRBJ2-7; TRBD2 matches at 10 bases. Germline assignment: CDR1 KGHSH and CDR2 LQKENI. J gave up 3 bases and V 1 base, and 3 bases lay outside the gene matches. The CDR3 runs to 15 residues. CDR3 bases: TGTGCCAGCTCACCACAACTAGCGGGGAACTACGAGCAGTACTTC. The encoded protein is CASSPQLAGNYEQYF.

This clonotype was seen more than once but under ten times. This chain joins TRBV15 and TRBJ1-4; D unresolved. The V gene's germline CDR1 is LNHNV and CDR2 YYDKDF (reference sequence). V lost 2 bases and J 2 bases, leaving 18 bases between the germline ends. The CDR3 runs 18 residues. CDR3 in amino acids: CATSRFFRKSFTNEKLFF. CDR3 DNA: TGTGCCACCAGCAGATTTTTCAGAAAATCCTTCACTAATGAAAAACTGTTTTTT.

DNA for the CDR3: TGTGCCAGCAGCCAAGATCAAAGAAGGAACGGGACAGGGGAGACTGAAGCTTTCTTT. It codes for CASSQDQRRNGTGETEAFF. The chain uses TRBV4-2 and TRBJ1-1; 10 positions agree with TRBD1. The germline V gene encodes CDR1 LGHNA and CDR2 YNFKEQ. V lost 0 bases and J lost 5; bases outside the gene matches: 15. This CDR3 is 19 amino acids long.

This clonotype was counted between two and nine times. The gene calls are TRBV20-1 and TRBJ2-7, with D unclear. Trimming pared 1 base from V and 5 bases from J, leaving 12 bases between. The germline V gene has CDR1 DFQATT and CDR2 SNEGSKA (reference sequence). CDR3 size: 13 residues. CDR3 sequence reads: CSARVAARDEQYF. The CDR3 bases are TGCAGTGCTAGAGTAGCAGCCCGGGACGAGCAGTACTTC.

This clonotype was detected only a few times. The chain uses TRBV11-2 and TRBJ2-3; 14 nucleotides agree with TRBD2. CDR1 is SGHAT, CDR2 FQNNGV, per germline. J gave up 3 bases and V 0 bases, and 5 bases lay outside the gene matches. The CDR3 totals 18 residues. CDR3 in DNA: TGTGCCAGCAGCTTAGATCGGTGGACTAGCGGGAGGACAGATACGCAGTATTTT. This codes for CASSLDRWTSGRTDTQYF.

The rearrangement uses TRBV5-1 and TRBJ1-1; 9 bases are a match to TRBD1. Germline values: CDR1 SGHRS, CDR2 YFSETQ. With 4 bases clipped from V and 6 bases from J, the junction kept 16 bases outside the gene matches. The CDR3 extends over 17 amino acids. The CDR3 loop is CASSPKPPGQGFSEAFF. The CDR3 DNA follows: TGCGCCAGCAGCCCCAAGCCACCGGGACAGGGATTTTCTGAAGCTTTCTTT.

V and J are TRBV6-1 and TRBJ2-1; D possibly matches TRBD1 or TRBD2 (5 bases each). Trimming removed 8 bases at V and 4 bases at J, with 15 bases between. The CDR3 is 14 amino acids. Germline CDR1 reads MNHNS; CDR2 reads SASEGT. CDR3 nucleotides: TGTGCCAGCTCTACCGGGGCTAGTTACAATGAGCAGTTCTTC. Encoded protein: CASSTGASYNEQFF.

There are many counts of this clonotype. The V and J genes are TRBV29-1 and TRBJ2-5, with a possible D match to TRBD1 (5 bases). With 2 bases removed from V and 4 bases from J, the gap between germline ends came to 11 bases. The CDR3 spans 13 residues. Germline assignment: CDR1 SQVTM and CDR2 ANQGSEA. The CDR3: CSVEKQGRETQYF. As DNA, the CDR3 is TGCAGCGTTGAAAAGCAGGGTAGAGAGACCCAGTACTTC.

This clonotype was counted between two and nine times. The chain recombines TRBV20-1 with TRBJ2-1; weak D call: TRBD1 (6 bases). This CDR3 region has 17 residues. Germline V gene lookup returns CDR1 DFQATT and CDR2 SNEGSKA (reference sequence). Trimming took off 0 bases at V and 4 bases at J, with 19 bases between the two ends. The CDR3 is CSARDRLGQLNYNEQFF. Written as DNA, the CDR3 is TGCAGTGCTAGAGATAGGCTTGGACAGTTAAATTACAATGAGCAGTTCTTC.